This T cell receptor (beta chain) was documented in a study of blood T cell repertoires in COVID-19. Whole-study context: COVID-19 samples, acute and convalescent, were from the United States, Italy and Spain. The cDNA or gDNA used as material had been derived from T cells, B-cell-depleted T cells, or PBMCs.

Under the authors' procedure: Quantification of nucleated cells was approximated via reference gene primer amplification. Method: immunoSEQ multiplex PCR; TCRdb's copy keeps in-frame clones and lacks some. V, J and clone size derive from that table, while D and trimming were established from the DNA sequence. The sample carries 150,000 to 200,000 clones, over 80% recorded once. Seattle cases were enrolled at active infection and followed longitudinally. This CDR3 is 13 amino acids long. V was clipped by 1 base and J by 2 bases, with 6 bases between them. Germline values: CDR1 SGHRS, CDR2 YFSETQ. The TCR originated in a woman in her seventies with COVID-19, enrolled during active disease. Specimen: peripheral blood. This chain links TRBV5-1 with TRBJ2-5; D call uncertain. CDR3 DNA sequence: TGCGCCAGCAGCTTGAATAAACAAGAGACCCAGTACTTC. It specifies CASSLNKQETQYF.